This T cell receptor (beta chain) was recorded in a study of Ad26.COV2.S vaccination and SARS-CoV-2 variants. In the study overall: Once or twice, 56 days apart, Ad26.COV2.S was delivered intramuscularly.

The sample holds one count of this clone. The antigen remains unidentified. Profiled with immunoSEQ multiplex PCR; TCRdb holds only in-frame clones, not every one. This table has about 350,000 clones, roughly 90% appearing once. The CDR3 has 15 residues. The germline V gene encodes CDR1 SGHAT and CDR2 FQNNGV. J was trimmed by 5 bases and V by 3 bases; bases with no gene match: 2. Whole-study findings and limits: Substantial response breadth was reportedly seen for spike-specific CD8+ and CD4+ T cells after vaccination. With respect to non-spike TCR breadth, vaccine and placebo recipients were similar.

Treatment specified: roughly 20 received Ad26.COV2.S at low or high dose, single or two shots; roughly five received placebo; per-sample allocation not given. The samples date from day 63 after the first vaccine or placebo injection. The receptor's source is a person aged 18-60 years who received the Ad26.COV2.S COVID-19 vaccine or a placebo. This chain links TRBV11-2 with TRBJ1-5, with 12 bases identical to TRBD1. Sequencing used peripheral blood, obtained in a trial of Ad26.COV2.S vaccine versus placebo. The CDR3 region is CASSLGQGAHQPQHF. CDR3 nucleotide sequence: TGTGCCAGCAGCTTGGGACAGGGGGCTCATCAGCCCCAGCATTTT.